The 29 T cell receptor beta chains listed next were all sequenced from one sample in a study of T-cell memory formation after mild COVID-19. Each CDR3 protein is one row after TCRdb ran MiXCR on the 5' RACE reads. This table has roughly 150,000 distinct CDR3 sequences, roughly 13% appearing once. The sequenced sample consisted of PBMCs or a T cell subset sorted from them (not recorded which). The receptors shown here come from a man aged 18 to 29 who had mild COVID-19 (a few samples of this study predate the infection). Cell type and time point are not known.

Only a few counts were recorded for this clonotype. The V and J genes are TRBV7-9 and TRBJ2-7; the match to TRBD1 covers 8 bases. Germline-derived CDR1 and CDR2 are SEHNR and FQNEAQ (reference sequence). The junction had 7 bases not matched to a gene; V was cut back by 5 bases and J by 7 bases. The CDR3 covers 13 residues. The CDR3 reads CASSVGQAREQYV. The DNA for the CDR3 is TGTGCCAGCAGCGTGGGACAGGCGAGGGAGCAGTACGTC.

This clonotype has more than one count but fewer than ten. The V call is TRBV28, the J call TRBJ2-1, with D possibly matching TRBD1 (6 bases). The CDR3 contains 13 residues. V shed 8 bases and J shed 7 bases, with 15 bases lying between them. Germline CDR1 and CDR2: MDHEN and SYDVKM. CDR3 loop: CASGIGQLNEQFF. CDR3 nucleotides: TGTGCCAGCGGGATAGGACAGCTAAATGAGCAGTTCTTC.

The CDR3 region has the DNA TGTGCCAGCAGCAGAACAGGGGTGCAGCCCCAGCATTTT. Its translation: CASSRTGVQPQHF. The rearrangement uses TRBV7-9 and TRBJ1-5; 7 bases are a match to TRBD1. The CDR3 contains 13 residues. Trimming took 5 bases from V and 7 from J; bases not matched to a gene: 5. Germline V gives CDR1 SEHNR, CDR2 FQNEAQ (reference sequence).

The CDR3 nucleotides are TGTGCCAGCAGACTAGCGGGGGATGTGTACCAAGAGACCCAGTACTTC. Translation: CASRLAGDVYQETQYF. This sequence joins TRBV2 and TRBJ2-5; 11 nucleotides line up with TRBD2. The CDR3 sequence is 16 residues long. Germline V gives CDR1 SNHLY, CDR2 FYNNEI. The ends lost 6 bases at V and 0 bases at J; junction bases unmatched: 6.

This clonotype occurred a few times. V gene TRBV2 combines with J gene TRBJ1-2; 7 nucleotides align to TRBD1. Germline trimming cut 11 bases from V and 7 bases from J; bases unmatched to any gene: 16. The CDR3 length is 14 residues. CDR1 is SNHLY and CDR2 is FYNNEI in the germline V gene. The CDR3 nucleotides are TGTGCCGGGACCTTCTACGGGACAGATTCTGGCTACACCTTC. Protein sequence: CAGTFYGTDSGYTF.

This clonotype was detected a few times. The CDR3 sequence: CASSRSSGFTSNQPQHF. DNA of the CDR3: TGTGCCAGCAGTCGCTCCAGCGGGTTCACTAGCAATCAGCCCCAGCATTTT. J is TRBJ1-5 and V is TRBV6-6; D not resolved. V was trimmed by 5 bases and J by 0 bases, leaving 17 bases between them. Germline V CDR1 and CDR2: MNHNY, SVGAGI (reference sequence). CDR3 length equals 17 residues.

This chain joins TRBV20-1 and TRBJ1-5; perhaps TRBD1 as D (6 bases). Germline CDR1 is DFQATT and CDR2 is SNEGSKA (reference sequence). Deletions cut 1 base from V and 0 bases from J, with 19 bases between. The CDR3 has 18 amino acids. The CDR3 spells CSARALGKDSYSNQPQHF. CDR3 DNA: TGCAGTGCTAGAGCCCTGGGGAAGGACAGCTATAGCAATCAGCCCCAGCATTTT.

This chain joins TRBV7-2 and TRBJ2-2; weak D call: TRBD1 (5 bases). CDR1 is SGHTA and CDR2 is FQGNSA in the germline V gene. The V end lost 2 bases, the J end lost 3 bases, and 13 bases lay between the germline ends. This CDR3 has 16 residues. The CDR3 region has the DNA TGTGCCAGCAGCTTAAGGGGTACTACCTACACCGGGGAGCTGTTTTTT. This sequence encodes CASSLRGTTYTGELFF. The variable domain in full, completed from reference TRBV7-2 and TRBJ2-2, reads GAGVSQSPSNKVTEKGKDVELRCDPISGHTALYWYRQSLGQGLEFLIYFQGNSAPDKSGLPSDRFSAERTGGSVSTLTIQRTQQEDSAVYLCASSLRGTTYTGELFFGEGSRLTVL.

The chain combines TRBV5-1 with TRBJ1-6; D unresolved. Germline CDR1 reads SGHRS; CDR2 reads YFSETQ. This CDR3 spans 15 amino acids. The V end lost 4 bases, the J end lost 7 bases, and 15 bases lay between the germline ends. CDR3 coding DNA: TGCGCCAGCAGCCCGCCGATATCGGGAAATTCACCCCTCCACTTT. Protein sequence: CASSPPISGNSPLHF.

This clonotype occurred a few times. The chain carries TRBV28 and TRBJ2-7; 8 nucleotides match TRBD2. Trimming at V came to 4 bases and at J to 3 bases, leaving 11 bases not matched to a gene. Germline CDR1 MDHEN, CDR2 SYDVKM. CDR3 size: 16 residues. CDR3 nucleotide sequence: TGTGCCAGCAGTTCCCGGGGTAGCGGGGCTGTCTACGAGCAGTACGTC. This sequence encodes CASSSRGSGAVYEQYV.

This clonotype was seen more than once but under ten times. Here the CDR3 DNA reads TGCGCCAGCAGCTTGGCCTTGGGCGGGGGGGCTGGCGATGAGCAGTTCTTC. It codes for CASSLALGGGAGDEQFF. The rearrangement uses TRBV5-1 and TRBJ2-1; 9 nucleotides match TRBD2. The V and J ends lost 0 bases and 8 bases, in that order; junction bases with no gene match: 12. Germline assignment: CDR1 SGHRS and CDR2 YFSETQ. The CDR3 loop spans 17 amino acids.

There are a few counts of this clonotype. The genes are TRBV7-2 and TRBJ1-2; D possibly corresponds to TRBD1 (5 bases). CDR1 SGHTA and CDR2 FQGNSA come from the germline V gene. V was cut by 1 base and J by 8 bases, with 17 bases left in between. The CDR3 has 15 residues. CDR3 bases: TGTGCCAGCAGCTTAGATTGGGCCAGGGAGGGCGGCTACACCTTC. Residues: CASSLDWAREGGYTF.

This clonotype was counted between two and nine times. The chain combines TRBV18 with TRBJ1-3; no firm D call. The germline V gene has CDR1 KGHSH and CDR2 LQKENI. The CDR3 extends over 15 amino acids. The germline V and J ends were trimmed by 3 bases and 0 bases, with 9 bases remaining between them. CDR3 sequence (DNA): TGTGCCAGCTCACCCCTCACTGGCTCTGGAAACACCATATATTTT. Translation gives CASSPLTGSGNTIYF.

The rearrangement links TRBV20-1 to TRBJ2-3; maybe TRBD2 (5 bases). The CDR3 consists of 14 residues. Germline loops: CDR1 DFQATT, CDR2 SNEGSKA (reference sequence). Trimming pared 2 bases from V and 1 base from J, leaving 10 bases between. The DNA for the CDR3 is TGCAGTGCTAGAAGCGGAGCAGGCACAGATACGCAGTATTTT. This codes for CSARSGAGTDTQYF.

This clonotype was seen a few times. This sequence joins TRBV3-1 and TRBJ2-1, with 9 bases identical to TRBD1. V shed 3 bases, J shed 15 bases, and the junction held 9 bases outside the gene matches. The CDR3 extends over 13 amino acids. Germline CDR1 is LGHDT and CDR2 is YNNKEL (reference sequence). Here the CDR3 DNA reads TGTGCCAGCAGCCAGGTCCGGACAGGGGATCGGTTCTTC. This codes for CASSQVRTGDRFF.

This chain joins TRBV28 and TRBJ2-3, with TRBD2 as a possible D gene (6 bases). The V gene's germline CDR1 is MDHEN and CDR2 SYDVKM. The germline V and J ends were trimmed by 5 bases and 0 bases, with 12 bases remaining between them. CDR3 size: 15 residues. CDR3 nucleotide sequence: TGTGCCAGCAGTCCGGGACTGACTAGCACAGATACGCAGTATTTT. The encoded protein is CASSPGLTSTDTQYF. Combining the CDR3 with reference TRBV28 and TRBJ2-3 gives the whole variable domain DVKVTQSSRYLVKRTGEKVFLECVQDMDHENMFWYRQDPGLGLRLIYFSYDVKMKEKGDIPEGYSVSREKKERFSLILESASTNQTSMYLCASSPGLTSTDTQYFGPGTRLTVL.

The chain links TRBV20-1 to TRBJ1-3; the D gene is possibly TRBD1 (6 bases). V shed 7 bases and J shed 7 bases, with 17 bases lying between them. This CDR3 contains 13 residues. CDR1 is DFQATT and CDR2 is SNEGSKA in the germline V gene (reference sequence). In DNA, the CDR3 is TGCAGTGTTCAGACAGGTCAACGGAACACCATATATTTT. This gives the protein CSVQTGQRNTIYF.

The CDR3 spells CASSQGGLPLPNYGYTF. Written as DNA, the CDR3 is TGCGCCAGCAGCCAAGGAGGGCTTCCTCTCCCGAACTATGGCTACACCTTC. This rearrangement joins TRBV4-3 to TRBJ1-2; no clear D. The ends were cut back, 1 base at V and 2 bases at J, with 17 bases in the middle. Germline V gives CDR1 LGHNA, CDR2 YSLEER. This CDR3 spans 17 amino acids.

This clonotype turned up a few times. The chain employs TRBV18 and TRBJ2-2; D gene ambiguous. The CDR3 length is 15 residues. Germline V gene lookup returns CDR1 KGHSH and CDR2 LQKENI. V was shortened by 2 bases and J by 0 bases, with 7 bases between the two germline ends. This chain's CDR3 is CASSPSRANTGELFF. CDR3 DNA: TGTGCCAGCTCACCATCCAGAGCGAACACCGGGGAGCTGTTTTTT.

The sample holds a few counts of this clonotype. V usage is TRBV7-2 and J usage is TRBJ2-7; D is perhaps TRBD1 (5 bases). The CDR3 is 15 amino acids. Per germline, CDR1 SGHTA and CDR2 FQGNSA. V lost 1 base to trimming and J lost 2 bases, with 12 bases between them. CDR3 in amino acids: CASSLGSGRPYEQYV. The CDR3 coding sequence is TGTGCCAGCAGCTTAGGTTCAGGGCGGCCCTACGAGCAGTACGTC.

This clonotype was detected many times. The rearrangement uses TRBV9 and TRBJ1-3; no clear D. The germline V and J ends were trimmed by 0 bases and 2 bases, with 9 bases remaining between them. CDR1 is SGDLS, CDR2 YYNGEE, per germline. The length of the CDR3 is 15 residues. CDR3 protein: CASSVASGAGNTIYF. Written as DNA, the CDR3 is TGTGCCAGCAGCGTAGCTTCCGGAGCTGGAAACACCATATATTTT.

The chain uses TRBV4-2 and TRBJ1-2; D unclear. The CDR3 is made up of 15 amino acids. The V and J ends lost 0 bases and 2 bases respectively, with 10 bases between them. CDR1 and CDR2 (germline): LGHNA, YNFKEQ. The CDR3 here is CASSQDEGLNYGYTF. The CDR3 DNA follows: TGTGCCAGCAGCCAAGATGAGGGATTAAACTATGGCTACACCTTC.

This clonotype was seen at least ten times. The chain couples TRBV24-1 to TRBJ1-1; TRBD1 is a possible D gene (6 bases). Trimming stripped 3 bases from V and 4 bases from J, with 14 bases between. The length of the CDR3 is 15 residues. Germline V gives CDR1 KGHDR, CDR2 SFDVKD. CDR3 bases: TGTGCCACCAGTGATAGTCTGGGGGCGGCCACTGAAGCTTTCTTT. Its translation: CATSDSLGAATEAFF.

This clonotype was seen only a few times. The chain joins TRBV4-2 to TRBJ1-2; D gene uncertain. Germline V CDR1 and CDR2: LGHNA, YNFKEQ. V was pared by 4 bases and J by 2 bases, with 11 bases between. The CDR3 spans 14 residues. The CDR3 region is CASSRQEMNYGYTF. In nucleotides, the CDR3 is TGTGCCAGCAGCCGCCAGGAGATGAACTATGGCTACACCTTC.

The V gene is TRBV6-4, the J gene TRBJ1-2; no firm D call. CDR3 length equals 13 residues. The germline gives CDR1 MRHNA, CDR2 SNTAGT. The V and J ends lost 4 bases and 0 bases respectively, with 6 bases between them. The DNA for the CDR3 is TGTGCCAGCAGTGTGGCACCTAACTATGGCTACACCTTC. Translated, it gives CASSVAPNYGYTF.

This chain links TRBV9 with TRBJ2-7; D gene unclear. Germline V CDR1 and CDR2: SGDLS, YYNGEE. V shed 1 base and J shed 5 bases, with 10 bases lying between them. This CDR3 contains 13 residues. Here the CDR3 DNA reads TGTGCCAGCAGCGTAACCGGGCAAAACGAGCAGTACTTC. Residues: CASSVTGQNEQYF. The full variable domain, rest sourced from reference TRBV9 and TRBJ2-7, is DSGVTQTPKHLITATGQRVTLRCSPRSGDLSVYWYQQSLDQGLQFLIQYYNGEERAKGNILERFSAQQFPDLHSELNLSSLELGDSALYFCASSVTGQNEQYFGPGTRLTVT.

The chain combines TRBV6-5 with TRBJ2-6, with D perhaps TRBD1 (5 bases). Germline CDR1 is MNHEY and CDR2 is SVGAGI. There are 17 residues in the CDR3. Trimming pared 6 bases from V and 0 bases from J, leaving 15 bases between. The CDR3 sequence is CASSWTLPSSGANVLTF. CDR3 DNA: TGTGCCAGCAGCTGGACACTTCCAAGCTCTGGGGCCAACGTCCTGACTTTC.

This clonotype was counted between two and nine times. The rearrangement links TRBV10-3 to TRBJ2-3, with D maybe TRBD2 (6 bases). V gave up 8 bases and J gave up 11 bases, with 20 bases separating them. The germline gives CDR1 ENHRY, CDR2 SYGVKD. This CDR3 spans 13 amino acids. CDR3 residues: CAISQGGHWEQYF. The CDR3 DNA follows: TGTGCCATCTCCCAGGGAGGTCACTGGGAGCAGTATTTT.

The chain joins TRBV7-2 to TRBJ2-7, with TRBD2 matching over 10 bases. The germline V gene encodes CDR1 SGHTA and CDR2 FQGNSA. With 5 bases clipped from V and 2 bases from J, the junction kept 3 bases outside the gene matches. CDR3 length equals 14 residues. The CDR3 sequence: CASSQLAGAYEQYF. The CDR3 DNA is TGTGCCAGCAGCCAGCTAGCGGGGGCCTACGAGCAGTACTTC.